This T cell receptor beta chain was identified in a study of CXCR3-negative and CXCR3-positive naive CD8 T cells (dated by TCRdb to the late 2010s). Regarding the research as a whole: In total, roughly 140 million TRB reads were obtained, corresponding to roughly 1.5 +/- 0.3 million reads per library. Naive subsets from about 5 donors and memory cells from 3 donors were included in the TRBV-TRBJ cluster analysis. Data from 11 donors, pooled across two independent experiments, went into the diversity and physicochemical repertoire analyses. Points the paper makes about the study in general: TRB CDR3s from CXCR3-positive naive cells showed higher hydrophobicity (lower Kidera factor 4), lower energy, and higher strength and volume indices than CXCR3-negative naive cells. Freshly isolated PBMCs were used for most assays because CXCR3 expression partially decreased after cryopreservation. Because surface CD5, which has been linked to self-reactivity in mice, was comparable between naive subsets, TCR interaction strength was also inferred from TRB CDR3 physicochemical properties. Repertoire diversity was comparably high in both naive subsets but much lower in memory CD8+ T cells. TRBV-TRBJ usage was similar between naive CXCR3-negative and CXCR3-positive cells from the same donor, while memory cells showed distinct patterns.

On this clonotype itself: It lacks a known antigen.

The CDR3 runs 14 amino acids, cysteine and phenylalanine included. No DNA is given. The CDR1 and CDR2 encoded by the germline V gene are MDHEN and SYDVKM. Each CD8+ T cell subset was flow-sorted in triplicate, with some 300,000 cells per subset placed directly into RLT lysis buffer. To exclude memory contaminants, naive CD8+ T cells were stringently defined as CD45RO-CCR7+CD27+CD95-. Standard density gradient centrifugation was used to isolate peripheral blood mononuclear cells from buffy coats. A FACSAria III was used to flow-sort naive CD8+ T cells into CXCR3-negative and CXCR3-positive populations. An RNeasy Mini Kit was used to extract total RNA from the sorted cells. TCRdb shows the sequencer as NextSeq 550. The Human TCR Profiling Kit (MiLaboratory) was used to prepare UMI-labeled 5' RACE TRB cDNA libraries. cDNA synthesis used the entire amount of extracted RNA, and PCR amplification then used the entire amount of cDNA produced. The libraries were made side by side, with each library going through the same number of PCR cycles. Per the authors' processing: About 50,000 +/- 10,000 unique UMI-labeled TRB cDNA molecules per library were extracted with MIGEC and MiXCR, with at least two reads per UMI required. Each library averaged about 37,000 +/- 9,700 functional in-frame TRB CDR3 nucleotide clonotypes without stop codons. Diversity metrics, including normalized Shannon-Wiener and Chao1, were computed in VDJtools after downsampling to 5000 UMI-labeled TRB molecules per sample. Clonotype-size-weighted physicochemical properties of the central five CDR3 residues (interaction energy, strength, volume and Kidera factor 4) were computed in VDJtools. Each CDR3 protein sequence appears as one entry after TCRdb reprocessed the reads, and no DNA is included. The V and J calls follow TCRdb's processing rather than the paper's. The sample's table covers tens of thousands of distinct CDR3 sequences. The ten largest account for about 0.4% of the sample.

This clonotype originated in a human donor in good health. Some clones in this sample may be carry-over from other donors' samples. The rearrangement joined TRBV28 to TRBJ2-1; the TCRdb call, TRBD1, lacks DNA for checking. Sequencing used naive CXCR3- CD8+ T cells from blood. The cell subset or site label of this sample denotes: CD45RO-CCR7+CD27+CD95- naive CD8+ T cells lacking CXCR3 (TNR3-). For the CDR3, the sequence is CASSLDRGRGEQFF.